This T cell receptor beta chain was captured in a study of blood T cell repertoires in COVID-19. Study overall: The United States, Italy and Spain provided the acute and convalescent COVID-19 samples. The cDNA or gDNA used as material had been derived from T cells, B-cell-depleted T cells, or PBMCs.

Only in-frame clones appear in the TCRdb table, and some are missing; sequencing was by immunoSEQ multiplex PCR. The sample lists 32,000 or so clones; about 85% were seen once. Germline V gives CDR1 SGDLS, CDR2 YYNGEE. The junction had 7 bases not matched to a gene; V was cut back by 1 base and J by 4 bases. The CDR3 loop spans 16 amino acids. The genes are TRBV9 and TRBJ2-1, with 8 bases lining up with TRBD2. What was sequenced was peripheral blood. This sequence originates from a man aged 45 to 65 with active or convalescent COVID-19. The CDR3, as DNA: TGTGCCAGCAGCGTAACCTCCGGGACTAGTTACAATGAGCAGTTCTTC. This gives the protein CASSVTSGTSYNEQFF.